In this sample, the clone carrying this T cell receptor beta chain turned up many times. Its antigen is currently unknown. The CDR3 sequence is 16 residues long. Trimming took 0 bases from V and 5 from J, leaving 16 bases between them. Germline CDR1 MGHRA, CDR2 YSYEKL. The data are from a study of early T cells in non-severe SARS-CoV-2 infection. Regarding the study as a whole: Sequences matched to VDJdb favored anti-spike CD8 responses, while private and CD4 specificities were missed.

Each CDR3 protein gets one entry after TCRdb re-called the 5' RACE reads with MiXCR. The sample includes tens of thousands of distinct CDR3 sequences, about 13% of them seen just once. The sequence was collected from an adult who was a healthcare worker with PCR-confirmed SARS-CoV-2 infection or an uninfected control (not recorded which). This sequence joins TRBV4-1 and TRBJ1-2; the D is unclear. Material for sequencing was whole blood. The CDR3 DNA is TGCGCCAGCAGCCAAGAATATTACCAGGACGGGTATGGCTACACCTTC. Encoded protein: CASSQEYYQDGYGYTF.